Each of the 28 T cell receptor beta chains below was sequenced from the same sample in a study of cytomegalovirus exposure and HLA in healthy donors. Vbeta (60) and Jbeta (13) primers were used in the PCR. The repertoire was sequenced with immunoSEQ multiplex PCR; TCRdb's copy has only in-frame clones and lacks some. Here the sample spans 100,000 to 150,000 clones, approximately 80% being singletons. Input material: PBMCs. These receptors came from a man aged 40-50 years in good health and CMV-seronegative.

This rearrangement joins TRBV7-9 to TRBJ2-5, with D maybe TRBD2 (5 bases). Germline loops: CDR1 SEHNR, CDR2 FQNEAQ (reference sequence). There are 12 residues in the CDR3. V was clipped by 2 bases and J by 5 bases, with 6 bases between them. CDR3 residues: CASSLSGETQYF. CDR3 sequence (DNA): TGTGCCAGCAGCTTATCGGGGGAGACCCAGTACTTC.

The chain carries TRBV7-9 and TRBJ1-1, with D hard to call. V lost 0 bases and J 6 bases, leaving 11 bases between the germline ends. The CDR3 loop spans 14 amino acids. Looked up from germline, CDR1 is SEHNR and CDR2 is FQNEAQ (reference sequence). CDR3 protein: CASSLARARPEAFF. The CDR3 bases are TGTGCCAGCAGCTTAGCGAGAGCGCGCCCTGAAGCTTTCTTT.

The chain is built from TRBV4-2 and TRBJ2-7; weak D call: TRBD2 (6 bases). The germline CDR1 and CDR2 sequences are LGHNA and YNFKEQ. The length of the CDR3 is 14 residues. The germline V and J ends were trimmed by 4 bases and 0 bases, with 10 bases remaining between them. The CDR3 spells CASSPAGNSYEQYF. CDR3 nucleotides: TGTGCCAGCAGCCCCGCGGGGAACTCCTACGAGCAGTACTTC.

This clone was detected a few times. The chain couples TRBV7-2 to TRBJ2-5, with a tentative D call TRBD1 (6 bases). Germline CDR1 reads SGHTA; CDR2 reads FQGNSA. V shed 3 bases and J shed 1 base, with 9 bases lying between them. The CDR3 consists of 14 residues. The CDR3 nucleotides read TGTGCCAGCAGCTTGACAGGAGGCCAAGAGACCCAGTACTTC. Its translation: CASSLTGGQETQYF.

The chain combines TRBV19 with TRBJ1-2, with 8 bases aligning to TRBD1. There are 15 residues in the CDR3. Germline V gene sequence: CDR1 LNHDA, CDR2 SQIVND (reference sequence). V was clipped by 5 bases and J by 2 bases; unmatched bases: 7. CDR3 sequence reads: CASSVQGALNYGYTF. CDR3 coding DNA: TGTGCCAGTAGTGTCCAGGGGGCCCTCAACTATGGCTACACCTTC.

The chain couples TRBV6-5 to TRBJ1-1, with 11 bases fitting TRBD1. The V gene's germline CDR1 is MNHEY and CDR2 SVGAGI. The CDR3 is 14 residues long. The V segment lost 6 bases and the J segment 10 bases; nucleotides outside the gene matches: 10. The CDR3 nucleotides are TGTGCCAGCAGCCCTGGACAGGGGGCGTCGGGAGCTTTCTTT. This codes for CASSPGQGASGAFF.

This clone appeared a single time. This chain uses TRBV5-1 with TRBJ1-1, with a tentative D call TRBD1 (6 bases). Trimming took off 2 bases at V and 3 bases at J, with 8 bases between the two ends. The CDR3 loop spans 13 amino acids. Germline V gene sequence: CDR1 SGHRS, CDR2 YFSETQ. DNA for the CDR3: TGCGCCAGCAGCTTACAGGGCCACACTGAAGCTTTCTTT. It encodes CASSLQGHTEAFF.

About this clone itself: Its ends do not fully match the called genes, so a read error is possible. The sample holds other DNA sequences that translate to the same CDR3. The chain recombines TRBV7-9 with TRBJ1-1, with a possible D match to TRBD1 (5 bases). CDR3 size: 18 residues. The germline V gene has CDR1 SEHNR and CDR2 FQNEAQ (reference sequence). CDR3 nucleotide sequence: TGTGCTAGCAGCTTAGCCAGACTCGGGACTAAGATGAACACTGAAGCTTTCTTT. It yields the protein CASSLARLGTKMNTEAFF.

This clone was observed a handful of times. The chain joins TRBV2 to TRBJ2-3, with TRBD2 matching over 13 bases. The germline gives CDR1 SNHLY, CDR2 FYNNEI. This CDR3 is 17 amino acids long. J was trimmed by 0 bases and V by 5 bases; bases with no gene match: 5. CDR3: CASSPGTSGASTDTQYF. As DNA, the CDR3 is TGTGCCAGCAGTCCCGGGACTAGCGGGGCTAGCACAGATACGCAGTATTTT.

This clone has only a few counts. This rearrangement joins TRBV5-4 to TRBJ1-2; D unresolved. The CDR3 is made up of 14 amino acids. V shed 0 bases and J shed 8 bases, with 14 bases lying between them. Germline assignment: CDR1 SGHNT and CDR2 YYREEE (reference sequence). The CDR3 region is CASSLGSGGSGYTF. DNA for the CDR3: TGTGCCAGCAGCTTGGGCTCCGGAGGGAGCGGCTACACCTTC.

The chain combines TRBV2 with TRBJ1-5, with 9 bases matching TRBD1. J was trimmed by 2 bases and V by 2 bases; bases with no gene match: 7. From germline, CDR1 is SNHLY and CDR2 FYNNEI. This CDR3 spans 17 amino acids. The CDR3 region is CASSEIGTGLGNQPQHF. CDR3 sequence (DNA): TGTGCCAGCAGTGAAATCGGGACAGGGTTGGGCAATCAGCCCCAGCATTTT.

This clone was found a few times. The CDR3, as DNA: TGCGCCAGCAGCCCCGGGGAGAAGCAGTACTTC. It yields the protein CASSPGEKQYF. V is TRBV4-1 and J is TRBJ2-7, with a weak D call TRBD2 (5 bases). Germline V gives CDR1 MGHRA, CDR2 YSYEKL. The CDR3 has 11 amino acids. Trimming shortened V by 4 bases and J by 8 bases, and 9 bases separated the two germline ends.

V usage is TRBV10-3 and J usage is TRBJ2-2; the D gene is possibly TRBD1 (6 bases). Trimming left V 10 bases short and J 2 bases short, with 14 bases between. The CDR3 runs 14 residues. CDR1 is ENHRY and CDR2 is SYGVKD in the germline V gene. CDR3 amino acids: CATCEGVNTGELFF. In nucleotides, the CDR3 is TGTGCCACATGCGAGGGGGTAAACACCGGGGAGCTGTTTTTT.

The chain joins TRBV7-3 to TRBJ2-5, with 10 bases that match TRBD2. V shed 3 bases and J 5 bases; nucleotides not matched to a gene: 6. The CDR3 totals 15 residues. Germline V gives CDR1 SGHTA, CDR2 FQGTGA. The DNA for the CDR3 is TGTGCCAGCAGCTTGAGCGGGGGGGCATGGGAGACCCAGTACTTC. Translating gives CASSLSGGAWETQYF. Full variable domain (rest looked up from reference TRBV7-3 and TRBJ2-5): GAGVSQTPSNKVTEKGKYVELRCDPISGHTALYWYRQSLGQGPEFLIYFQGTGAADDSGLPNDRFFAVRPEGSVSTLKIQRTERGDSAVYLCASSLSGGAWETQYFGPGTRLLVL.

The chain links TRBV19 to TRBJ1-2, with TRBD1 matching 8 bases. Trimming at V came to 4 bases and at J to 4 bases, leaving 8 bases not matched to a gene. The CDR3 consists of 15 residues. Germline V gene data show CDR1 as LNHDA and CDR2 as SQIVND (reference sequence). CDR3 protein: CASSKTGGAAYGYTF. Here the CDR3 DNA reads TGTGCCAGTAGTAAAACAGGGGGGGCGGCCTATGGCTACACCTTC.

The rearrangement uses TRBV5-1 and TRBJ2-3, with 9 bases aligning to TRBD2. The germline CDR1 and CDR2 sequences are SGHRS and YFSETQ. CDR3 length: 17 amino acids. J lost 5 bases, V lost 0 bases, and 10 bases had no gene match. The CDR3 DNA reads TGCGCCAGCAGCTTGGTGCGTGCGGGGGGGCTAGTAGATACGCAGTATTTT. Translation: CASSLVRAGGLVDTQYF.

This clone was observed a single time. V usage is TRBV6-5 and J usage is TRBJ1-2; a possible D gene is TRBD1 (5 bases). CDR3 length: 13 amino acids. Looked up from germline, CDR1 is MNHEY and CDR2 is SVGAGI. V dropped 6 bases and J dropped 4 bases, with 12 bases sitting between them. In nucleotides, the CDR3 is TGTGCCAGCAGCTCAGGGTTCATCTATGGCTACACCTTC. Protein product: CASSSGFIYGYTF.

The genes are TRBV7-9 and TRBJ2-7, with a tentative D call TRBD1 (6 bases). Germline V lookup: CDR1 SEHNR, CDR2 FQNEAQ (reference sequence). This CDR3 contains 15 residues. Trimming cost V 2 bases and J 5 bases, with 16 bases left between them. CDR3 region: CASSLSRSTGNEQYF. The CDR3 nucleotides read TGTGCCAGCAGCTTATCCCGCAGCACAGGGAACGAGCAGTACTTC.

The chain recombines TRBV14 with TRBJ2-7; no clear D gene. CDR1 and CDR2 (germline): SGHDN, FVKESK. Trimming left V 1 base short and J 2 bases short, with 12 bases between. This CDR3 has 15 residues. Here the CDR3 DNA reads TGTGCCAGCAGCCAAGGTCCGACACCCCCCTACGAGCAGTACTTC. It encodes CASSQGPTPPYEQYF.

J is TRBJ2-3 and V is TRBV9; 12 bases match TRBD2. CDR1 and CDR2 (germline): SGDLS, YYNGEE. This CDR3 is built from 15 residues. The V segment lost 4 bases and the J segment 4 bases; nucleotides outside the gene matches: 4. CDR3 bases: TGTGCCAGCAGCCTAGCGGGGGGGGTCGCAGATACGCAGTATTTT. Protein sequence: CASSLAGGVADTQYF.

The chain couples TRBV6-1 to TRBJ1-2; D remains unclear. With 8 bases removed from V and 1 base from J, the gap between germline ends came to 14 bases. Per germline, CDR1 MNHNS and CDR2 SASEGT. The CDR3 has 14 amino acids. The CDR3 DNA reads as TGTGCCAGCGGGCACAGCCAACTTAACTATGGCTACACCTTC. Protein sequence: CASGHSQLNYGYTF.

The genes are TRBV19 and TRBJ2-2, with 9 bases matching TRBD1. J lost 7 bases, V lost 4 bases, and 4 bases had no gene match. This CDR3 spans 14 amino acids. Germline V gene lookup returns CDR1 LNHDA and CDR2 SQIVND (reference sequence). CDR3 region: CASSTDRGNGELFF. As DNA, the CDR3 is TGTGCCAGTAGTACGGACAGGGGTAACGGGGAGCTGTTTTTT. The full variable domain, rest sourced from reference TRBV19 and TRBJ2-2, is DGGITQSPKYLFRKEGQNVTLSCEQNLNHDAMYWYRQDPGQGLRLIYYSQIVNDFQKGDIAEGYSVSREKKESFPLTVTSAQKNPTAFYLCASSTDRGNGELFFGEGSRLTVL.

This clone was detected only a few times. The chain couples TRBV11-3 to TRBJ2-3; D not resolved. Germline loops: CDR1 SGHNT, CDR2 YENEEA. The CDR3 has 14 amino acids. V was trimmed by 5 bases and J by 4 bases, leaving 13 bases between them. In DNA, the CDR3 is TGTGCCAGCAGCCCATTCCAGGATCCAGATACGCAGTATTTT. This codes for CASSPFQDPDTQYF.

The CDR3 DNA reads as TGCGCCAGCAGCCAAATGGACAGGGGGAGCTACGAGCAGTACTTC. Its translation: CASSQMDRGSYEQYF. This chain joins TRBV4-3 and TRBJ2-5, with 10 bases that match TRBD1. TRBJ2-7 explains the end of the DNA better; the J call may be wrong. The germline gives CDR1 LGHNA, CDR2 YSLEER. The CDR3 runs 15 residues.

The chain is built from TRBV9 and TRBJ1-2; possibly TRBD1 for D (6 bases). Trimming left V 4 bases short and J 8 bases short, with 27 bases between. Germline CDR1 reads SGDLS; CDR2 reads YYNGEE. This CDR3 comprises 17 residues. Here the CDR3 DNA reads TGTGCCAGCAGCCAACCCACCACAGGGAGCGGGAGACGAGGCTACACCTTC. This translates into CASSQPTTGSGRRGYTF.

The chain carries TRBV7-8 and TRBJ2-5; perhaps TRBD1 as D (5 bases). This CDR3 spans 15 amino acids. Germline V lookup: CDR1 SGHVS, CDR2 FQNEAQ. Trimming stripped 1 base from V and 5 bases from J, with 14 bases between. The CDR3 sequence: CASSLVRVVEETQYF. The CDR3 nucleotides read TGTGCCAGCAGCTTAGTCAGGGTAGTCGAGGAGACCCAGTACTTC.

The gene calls are TRBV5-1 and TRBJ1-1; tentatively, D is TRBD1 (6 bases). Germline loops: CDR1 SGHRS, CDR2 YFSETQ. Trimming took 4 bases from V and 7 from J, leaving 14 bases between them. There are 13 residues in the CDR3. The CDR3 DNA is TGCGCCAGCAGCCAAGGACAGTCAGTTGAAGCTTTCTTT. This encodes CASSQGQSVEAFF.

Here the CDR3 DNA reads TGTGCCACCCGCACAGGGTTAGGTGAAGCTTTCTTT. It yields the protein CATRTGLGEAFF. The chain employs TRBV7-9 and TRBJ1-1, with a possible D match to TRBD1 (6 bases). The germline CDR1 and CDR2 sequences are SEHNR and FQNEAQ (reference sequence). The CDR3 is made up of 12 amino acids. Trimming cost V 10 bases and J 7 bases, with 16 bases left between them.